This TCR beta chain was sequenced in a study of lymphopenia after photon versus proton radiotherapy. In the case of this clone: Its antigen is unidentified.

Profiling relied on immunoSEQ multiplex PCR, and the TCRdb table lists in-frame clones only, not all of them. The data hold about 23,000 clones, with about nine tenths observed a single time. Study observations and caveats: Relative stability marked proton patients; photon patients lost diversity and naive cells.

Per germline, CDR1 SGHVS and CDR2 FNYEAQ. This CDR3 comprises 16 residues. The V and J ends lost 7 bases and 1 base respectively, with 17 bases between them. The V call is TRBV7-6, the J call TRBJ2-1; D ambiguous. This TCR was sampled from a woman aged 65 to 85 with pancreatic cancer. Some clones in this sample may be carry-over from other donors' samples. The source was peripheral blood, collected from a patient treated with proton-based radiotherapy. CDR3 loop: CASTSWPETSYNEQFF. The CDR3 bases are TGTGCCAGCACCTCGTGGCCGGAAACTTCCTACAATGAGCAGTTCTTC.